This T cell receptor (beta chain) was sequenced during a study of shared clonotypes between healthy human individuals. Study background: CD4 naive cells filled three plates per donor, CD4 memory three, CD8 naive two and CD8 memory one. Overall study findings and caveats: Generally, estimated richness proved larger in naive subsets than it did in memory subsets. Non-shared clonotypes were found to have lower generation probabilities than the clonotypes that were shared by all four of the sorted-subset donors.

Every subset had its genomic DNA shared out evenly among several immunoSEQ plates. Clones were read by immunoSEQ multiplex PCR, and TCRdb kept only the in-frame ones, dropping some. This table has over 2 million clones, roughly 95% appearing once. Only CD45RO-negative cells positively selected for CCR7 counted as naive CD8 cells, so terminally differentiated effector memory CD45RA+ cells were excluded. A note on this clone: No antigen is known for it.

V lost 2 bases, J lost 4 bases, and 17 bases lay in between. Germline-derived CDR1 and CDR2 are LNHNV and YYDKDF (reference sequence). The CDR3 spans 17 residues. The source of this sequence is a man in his late teens or twenties in good health. The chain carries TRBV15 and TRBJ2-2; a weak D match, TRBD2 (7 bases). What was sequenced was naive CD8+ T cells sorted from blood. CDR3 coding DNA: TGTGCCACCAGCAGACCCGGCGGGGGCGCGGGCACCGGGGAGCTGTTTTTT. Translating it yields CATSRPGGGAGTGELFF.